The 14 T cell receptor beta chains reported below all come from one sample, sequenced in a study of cytomegalovirus exposure and HLA in healthy donors. Produced via immunoSEQ multiplex PCR; TCRdb's table is partial and in-frame only. The data contain some 260,000 clones, more than 75% of them singletons. The specimen sequenced was PBMCs. The receptors derive from a man aged 18 to 29 in good health and CMV-seropositive.

The genes are TRBV5-1 and TRBJ2-7; 7 positions match TRBD1. V lost 3 bases and J lost 0; bases outside the gene matches: 3. The CDR3 contains 14 residues. Germline V lookup: CDR1 SGHRS, CDR2 YFSETQ. CDR3: CASSWTGNSYEQYF. CDR3 bases: TGCGCCAGCAGCTGGACAGGCAACTCCTACGAGCAGTACTTC.

The V gene is TRBV27, the J gene TRBJ2-1, with 10 bases matching TRBD2. This CDR3 has 15 residues. V was pared by 6 bases and J by 4 bases, with 6 bases of the junction left unmatched. Germline CDR1 and CDR2: MNHEY and SMNVEV (reference sequence). CDR3 nucleotide sequence: TGTGCCAGCAGGGCCAGCGGGAGGGGTTACAATGAGCAGTTCTTC. Residues: CASRASGRGYNEQFF.

This chain connects TRBV7-9 to TRBJ2-1; tentatively, D is TRBD1 or TRBD2 (5 bases each). Trimming removed 3 bases from V and 6 bases from J, with 18 bases in between. Germline V CDR1 and CDR2: SEHNR, FQNEAQ (reference sequence). This CDR3 is 16 amino acids long. CDR3 DNA sequence: TGTGCCAGCAGCTTTACTTTGGGGCGGGCCGGCAATGAGCAGTTCTTC. Translation: CASSFTLGRAGNEQFF. The full variable domain, rest sourced from reference TRBV7-9 and TRBJ2-1, is DTGVSQNPRHKITKRGQNVTFRCDPISEHNRLYWYRQTLGQGPEFLTYFQNEAQLEKSRLLSDRFSAERPKGSFSTLEIQRTEQGDSAMYLCASSFTLGRAGNEQFFGPGTRLTVL.

V is TRBV28 and J is TRBJ2-5; a possible D gene is TRBD1 (6 bases). V was cut by 9 bases and J by 3 bases, with 23 bases left in between. This CDR3 is built from 16 residues. Germline assignment: CDR1 MDHEN and CDR2 SYDVKM. Here the CDR3 reads CASETQGVKVEETQYF. The CDR3 DNA reads TGTGCCAGTGAGACACAGGGAGTGAAGGTCGAAGAGACCCAGTACTTC.

The V gene is TRBV29-1, the J gene TRBJ2-7; 7 nucleotides agree with TRBD1. The CDR3 contains 16 residues. The trim removed 2 bases at V and 6 bases at J, leaving 16 bases unmatched. Germline loops: CDR1 SQVTM, CDR2 ANQGSEA. The CDR3, as DNA: TGCAGCGTTGAATTGATGGGGCGACAGGGTTGGGGCGAGCAGTACTTC. Its protein product is CSVELMGRQGWGEQYF.

This clone has only a few counts. The DNA for the CDR3 is TGTGCCAGCAGGGACAGGGTCTATGGCTACACCTTC. As protein: CASRDRVYGYTF. The V gene is TRBV28, the J gene TRBJ1-2; 8 bases agree with TRBD1. The CDR3 consists of 12 residues. Trimming at V came to 6 bases and at J to 4 bases, leaving 1 base not matched to a gene. The germline CDR1 and CDR2 sequences are MDHEN and SYDVKM.

The gene calls are TRBV18 and TRBJ2-1, with D possibly matching TRBD2 (6 bases). Trimming took 3 bases from V and 7 from J, leaving 13 bases between them. The CDR3 is 14 amino acids. In germline, CDR1 is KGHSH, CDR2 LQKENI. DNA for the CDR3: TGTGCCAGCTCACCGAAGGTAGCGGAGAATGAGCAGTTCTTC. Amino acid sequence: CASSPKVAENEQFF.

This chain uses TRBV9 with TRBJ2-3, with 9 bases aligning to TRBD1. Germline V gene sequence: CDR1 SGDLS, CDR2 YYNGEE. This CDR3 has 15 amino acids. V was clipped by 4 bases and J by 3 bases; unmatched bases: 6. CDR3 DNA sequence: TGTGCCAGCAGCAACCGGGACAGGGATACAGATACGCAGTATTTT. As protein: CASSNRDRDTDTQYF.

The gene calls are TRBV7-2 and TRBJ2-1; TRBD2 matches at 12 bases. Trimming at V came to 8 bases and at J to 7 bases, leaving 15 bases not matched to a gene. CDR1 SGHTA and CDR2 FQGNSA come from the germline V gene. The CDR3 contains 17 residues. The DNA for the CDR3 is TGTGCCAGCGGCGGGCCTAGCGGGAGGGCCATGTGGAATGAGCAGTTCTTC. Residues: CASGGPSGRAMWNEQFF.

The genes are TRBV5-4 and TRBJ1-2; possibly TRBD1 for D (5 bases). This CDR3 region has 15 residues. Between the trimmed V and J ends, which lost 1 base and 1 base, there was a span of 11 bases. Germline V gene sequence: CDR1 SGHNT, CDR2 YYREEE (reference sequence). The CDR3, as DNA: TGTGCCAGCAGCTTGTTGGGGGGGGATAACTATGGCTACACCTTC. Its protein product is CASSLLGGDNYGYTF.

V usage is TRBV6-5 and J usage is TRBJ1-2; no clear D gene. The V gene's germline CDR1 is MNHEY and CDR2 SVGAGI. The CDR3 loop spans 15 amino acids. V was shortened by 6 bases and J by 0 bases, with 14 bases between the two germline ends. CDR3 sequence reads: CASSLEQDPNYGYTF. The DNA of the CDR3 is TGTGCCAGCAGCCTCGAGCAGGACCCTAACTATGGCTACACCTTC.

The DNA for the CDR3 is TGCAGCGTTGAAACGCACCAATACAATGAGCAGTTCTTC. Its translation: CSVETHQYNEQFF. The chain combines TRBV29-1 with TRBJ2-1; no reliable D call. Trimming shortened V by 2 bases and J by 4 bases, and 9 bases separated the two germline ends. The germline gives CDR1 SQVTM, CDR2 ANQGSEA. The CDR3 contains 13 residues.

The chain employs TRBV29-1 and TRBJ2-5; D may correspond to TRBD1 or TRBD2 (5 bases each). V was shortened by 6 bases and J by 5 bases, with 13 bases between the two germline ends. The CDR3 is 12 amino acids. Germline V CDR1 and CDR2: SQVTM, ANQGSEA. The DNA of the CDR3 is TGCAGCGTATCAGGGACGGCGGAGACCCAGTACTTC. Its protein product is CSVSGTAETQYF.

V is TRBV12-5 and J is TRBJ2-7, with TRBD2 matching 10 bases. This CDR3 region has 15 residues. J was trimmed by 2 bases and V by 5 bases; bases with no gene match: 6. Germline CDR1 LGHNT, CDR2 FRNRAP. CDR3 sequence: CASGLRTSGTYEQYF. CDR3 DNA sequence: TGTGCTAGTGGTCTCCGGACTAGCGGAACCTACGAGCAGTACTTC.